The 20 T cell receptor beta chains below all came from one sample that was sequenced in a study of T cell responses to AZD1222 COVID-19 vaccine (TCRdb year 2021). What the time point label conveys for this sample: baseline before first vaccination. This sample's treatment or condition label indicates: meningococcal conjugate vaccine given as trial control. Preparation of the library involved the immunoSEQ multiplex PCR assay. The source is immuneACCESS, and TCRdb retained only in-frame sequences with V and J called. Part of the clones is not carried over; for the studies checked, unresolved V genes explain less than half of this, and the remainder is unexplained. Within this sample are some 65,000 clones, with around 74% of them counted one time only. The ten largest clones take up 20% to 30% of the sample. Sequencing used peripheral blood, obtained on day 0 of MenACWY control vaccination. The source is an adult in good health.

This chain connects TRBV2 to TRBJ2-4; D may be TRBD1 or TRBD2 (6 bases each). V was clipped by 7 bases and J by 6 bases, with 16 bases between them. CDR1 and CDR2 (germline): SNHLY, FYNNEI. The CDR3 extends over 14 amino acids. The CDR3 DNA sequence: TGTGCCAGCATAGGATTGGGGGGCGGAAACATTCAGTACTTC. It translates to CASIGLGGGNIQYF.

V usage is TRBV4-3 and J usage is TRBJ1-2; TRBD1 matches at 7 bases. J gave up 4 bases and V 4 bases, and 6 bases lay outside the gene matches. Germline lookup yields CDR1 LGHNA and CDR2 YSLEER. The CDR3 is 14 residues long. CDR3 nucleotides: TGCGCCAGCAGCCCCTCTACAGGGGCCTATGGCTACACCTTC. Residues: CASSPSTGAYGYTF.

CDR3 bases: TGTGCCAGCAGCCCCTCCGGAGGGAGCTATAATTCACCCCTCCACTTT. This encodes CASSPSGGSYNSPLHF. The V call is TRBV28, the J call TRBJ1-6, with no clear D. Trimming took 6 bases from V and 3 from J, leaving 15 bases between them. The CDR3 is made up of 16 amino acids. Germline V gives CDR1 MDHEN, CDR2 SYDVKM. The full variable domain, with the rest looked up from reference TRBV28 and TRBJ1-6, is DVKVTQSSRYLVKRTGEKVFLECVQDMDHENMFWYRQDPGLGLRLIYFSYDVKMKEKGDIPEGYSVSREKKERFSLILESASTNQTSMYLCASSPSGGSYNSPLHFGNGTRLTVT.

The V and J genes are TRBV5-4 and TRBJ2-6; TRBD1 is a possible D gene (6 bases). Trimming left V 6 bases short and J 2 bases short, with 12 bases between. Germline V gene sequence: CDR1 SGHNT, CDR2 YYREEE (reference sequence). The CDR3 consists of 15 residues. The CDR3: CASTYYRAGANVLTF. The CDR3 DNA is TGTGCCAGCACCTACTACAGGGCTGGGGCCAACGTCCTGACTTTC.

The chain employs TRBV5-6 and TRBJ2-1; D not certain. Trimming took 4 bases from V and 3 from J, leaving 5 bases between them. CDR3 length: 12 residues. The germline CDR1 and CDR2 sequences are SGHDT and YYEEEE. This CDR3 is CASSAFYNEQFF. The DNA for the CDR3 is TGTGCCAGCAGCGCCTTCTACAATGAGCAGTTCTTC.

This chain links TRBV14 with TRBJ1-1, with D tentatively TRBD1 (5 bases). Germline CDR1 reads SGHDN; CDR2 reads FVKESK. CDR3 length: 16 residues. V lost 4 bases, J lost 2 bases, and 17 bases lay in between. In DNA form, the CDR3 reads TGTGCCAGCAGCCCTTTGGGACGGGGCTCAAACACTGAAGCTTTCTTT. Translating gives CASSPLGRGSNTEAFF.

This chain connects TRBV29-1 to TRBJ1-1; D is ambiguous. This CDR3 contains 11 residues. With 5 bases removed from V and 1 base from J, the gap between germline ends came to 5 bases. Germline-derived CDR1 and CDR2 are SQVTM and ANQGSEA. The CDR3 protein is CSVSKNTEAFF. The CDR3 DNA sequence: TGCAGCGTTTCTAAGAACACTGAAGCTTTCTTT.

V and J are TRBV2 and TRBJ2-1; 8 positions match TRBD2. After removal of 7 bases from V and 6 bases from J, the junction contained 5 bases not matched to a gene. Per the germline V gene, CDR1 is SNHLY and CDR2 is FYNNEI. This CDR3 contains 13 residues. DNA for the CDR3: TGTGCCAGCAAAGGACTAGCCCCCAATGAGCAGTTCTTC. Protein: CASKGLAPNEQFF.

CDR3 protein: CASSLYSTGGYGYTF. The CDR3 DNA reads as TGTGCCAGCAGCCTATACTCGACAGGGGGCTATGGCTACACCTTC. The chain uses TRBV7-8 and TRBJ1-2, with 9 bases fitting TRBD1. Germline V gene sequence: CDR1 SGHVS, CDR2 FQNEAQ. The CDR3 is made up of 15 amino acids. With V trimmed by 5 bases and J by 4 bases, 8 bases remained unmatched. Complete variable domain (other parts from reference TRBV7-8 and TRBJ1-2): GAGVSQSPRYKVAKRGQDVALRCDPISGHVSLFWYQQALGQGPEFLTYFQNEAQLDKSGLPSDRFFAERPEGSVSTLKIQRTQQEDSAVYLCASSLYSTGGYGYTFGSGTRLTVV.

The V and J genes are TRBV30 and TRBJ1-6; unclear D gene. The germline CDR1 and CDR2 sequences are GTSNPN and SVGIG (reference sequence). Between the trimmed V and J ends, which lost 2 bases and 9 bases, there was a span of 8 bases. The CDR3 spans 12 residues. The CDR3 region has the DNA TGTGCCTGGAGTAAGGCCGGTTCACCCCTCCACTTT. It is translated as CAWSKAGSPLHF.

The chain links TRBV7-6 to TRBJ2-3; 12 bases are a match to TRBD2. Trimming at V came to 1 base and at J to 4 bases, leaving 9 bases not matched to a gene. Germline V gene data show CDR1 as SGHVS and CDR2 as FNYEAQ. The CDR3 runs to 18 residues. In DNA, the CDR3 is TGTGCCAGCAGCTTAGATCTAGCGGGAGGGGACGGGGCAGATACGCAGTATTTT. It translates to CASSLDLAGGDGADTQYF.

This chain links TRBV27 with TRBJ2-7; perhaps TRBD2 as D (5 bases). There are 13 residues in the CDR3. V lost 5 bases to trimming and J lost 2 bases, with 10 bases between them. CDR1 MNHEY and CDR2 SMNVEV come from the germline V gene (reference sequence). The CDR3 is CASSPSGPYEQYF. CDR3 nucleotides: TGTGCCAGCAGTCCCAGCGGACCCTACGAGCAGTACTTC.

This clone was seen only once. At the DNA level, this CDR3 is encoded by other sequences in the same sample as well. The chain has TRBV7-8 and TRBJ2-7, with a weak D call TRBD2 (6 bases). CDR3 size: 12 residues. V gave up 5 bases and J gave up 3 bases, with 8 bases separating them. Germline CDR1 SGHVS, CDR2 FQNEAQ. The CDR3 here is CASSPTSYEQYF. In DNA form, the CDR3 reads TGTGCCAGCAGCCCGACTAGCTACGAGCAGTACTTC.

The V call is TRBV30, the J call TRBJ1-4; D might be TRBD1 (5 bases). V lost 4 bases, J lost 4 bases, and 19 bases lay in between. Per the germline V gene, CDR1 is GTSNPN and CDR2 is SVGIG (reference sequence). The CDR3 runs to 16 residues. CDR3 protein: CAWTRGGSRGNEKLFF. The CDR3 coding sequence is TGTGCCTGGACAAGGGGAGGGTCGAGGGGTAATGAAAAACTGTTTTTT.

The rearrangement links TRBV19 to TRBJ1-1; maybe TRBD1 (6 bases). Germline V gives CDR1 LNHDA, CDR2 SQIVND (reference sequence). V was shortened by 5 bases and J by 4 bases, with 14 bases between the two germline ends. The length of the CDR3 is 14 residues. This CDR3 reads CASSRTGRPTEAFF. Here the CDR3 DNA reads TGTGCCAGTAGTCGTACAGGGCGACCCACTGAAGCTTTCTTT.

The V and J genes are TRBV6-5 and TRBJ1-3, with D perhaps matching TRBD1 (5 bases). V shed 7 bases and J shed 3 bases, with 13 bases lying between them. CDR3 length equals 14 residues. Germline V gene sequence: CDR1 MNHEY, CDR2 SVGAGI. CDR3 protein: CASTAQGFGNTIYF. The CDR3 DNA reads TGTGCCAGCACCGCCCAGGGCTTTGGAAACACCATATATTTT.

The J gene is TRBJ1-1, the V gene TRBV5-1, with D possibly being TRBD1 (5 bases). In germline, CDR1 is SGHRS, CDR2 YFSETQ. CDR3 length: 15 amino acids. V lost 1 base and J lost 1, with 11 bases in between. The DNA for the CDR3 is TGCGCCAGCAGCTTGCTGGGACGGGAGAACACTGAAGCTTTCTTT. This codes for CASSLLGRENTEAFF. The entire variable domain, with the rest obtained from reference TRBV5-1 and TRBJ1-1, is as follows: KAGVTQTPRYLIKTRGQQVTLSCSPISGHRSVSWYQQTPGQGLQFLFEYFSETQRNKGNFPGRFSGRQFSNSRSEMNVSTLELGDSALYLCASSLLGRENTEAFFGQGTRLTVV.

The chain employs TRBV19 and TRBJ1-5; D is undetermined. The length of the CDR3 is 13 residues. The V end lost 3 bases, the J end lost 5 bases, and 8 bases lay between the germline ends. Germline V gene sequence: CDR1 LNHDA, CDR2 SQIVND (reference sequence). The CDR3 region has the DNA TGTGCCAGTAGTATTCCCAGTTATCAGCCCCAGCATTTT. This gives the protein CASSIPSYQPQHF.

V gene TRBV9 combines with J gene TRBJ1-1, with TRBD1 identical over 8 bases. CDR1 and CDR2 from the germline V gene are SGDLS and YYNGEE. With V trimmed by 3 bases and J by 2 bases, 15 bases remained unmatched. The CDR3 covers 18 residues. CDR3 loop: CASSATPGGQGANTEAFF. DNA of the CDR3: TGTGCCAGCAGCGCCACGCCGGGCGGCCAGGGGGCCAACACTGAAGCTTTCTTT.

The chain combines TRBV5-1 with TRBJ1-1, with D possibly matching TRBD1 (5 bases). This CDR3 is built from 14 residues. The V end was cut by 5 bases, the J end by 1 base, with 12 bases between. Germline V gene sequence: CDR1 SGHRS, CDR2 YFSETQ. The CDR3 DNA is TGCGCCAGCAGAGAGAGACAGCAGAACACTGAAGCTTTCTTT. Translated: CASRERQQNTEAFF.